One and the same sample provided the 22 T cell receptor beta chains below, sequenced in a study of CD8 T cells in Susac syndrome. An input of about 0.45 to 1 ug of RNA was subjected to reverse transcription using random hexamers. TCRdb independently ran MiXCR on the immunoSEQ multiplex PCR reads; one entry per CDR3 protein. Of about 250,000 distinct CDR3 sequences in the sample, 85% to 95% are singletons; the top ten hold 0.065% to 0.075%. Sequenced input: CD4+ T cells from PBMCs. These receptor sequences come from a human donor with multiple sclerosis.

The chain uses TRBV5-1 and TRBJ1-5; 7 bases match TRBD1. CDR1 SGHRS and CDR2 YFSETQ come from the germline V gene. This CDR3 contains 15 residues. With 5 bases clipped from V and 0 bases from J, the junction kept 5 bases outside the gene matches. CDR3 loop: CASRLTGNSNQPQHF. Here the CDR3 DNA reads TGCGCCAGCAGGTTGACAGGGAATAGCAATCAGCCCCAGCATTTT.

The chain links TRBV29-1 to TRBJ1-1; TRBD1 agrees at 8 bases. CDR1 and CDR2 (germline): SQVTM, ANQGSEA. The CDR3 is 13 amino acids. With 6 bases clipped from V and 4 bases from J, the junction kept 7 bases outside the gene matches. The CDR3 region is CSVATGGSTEAFF. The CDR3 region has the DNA TGCAGCGTGGCTACAGGGGGGTCCACTGAAGCTTTCTTT. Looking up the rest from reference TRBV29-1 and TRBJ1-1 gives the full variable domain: SAVISQKPSRDICQRGTSLTIQCQVDSQVTMMFWYRQQPGQSLTLIATANQGSEATYESGFVIDKFPISRPNLTFSTLTVSNMSPEDSSIYLCSVATGGSTEAFFGQGTRLTVV.

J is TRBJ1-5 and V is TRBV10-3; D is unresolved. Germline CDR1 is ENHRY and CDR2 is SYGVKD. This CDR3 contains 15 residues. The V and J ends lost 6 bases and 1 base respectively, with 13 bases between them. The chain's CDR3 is CAIRASILSNQPQHF. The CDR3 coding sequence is TGTGCCATCAGGGCATCAATCTTAAGCAATCAGCCCCAGCATTTT.

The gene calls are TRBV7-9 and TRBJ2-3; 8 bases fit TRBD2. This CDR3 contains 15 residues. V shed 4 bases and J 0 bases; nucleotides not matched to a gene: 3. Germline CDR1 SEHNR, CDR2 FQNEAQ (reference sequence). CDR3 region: CASSSSGGSTDTQYF. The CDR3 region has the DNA TGTGCCAGCAGCTCCTCGGGGGGGAGCACAGATACGCAGTATTTT.

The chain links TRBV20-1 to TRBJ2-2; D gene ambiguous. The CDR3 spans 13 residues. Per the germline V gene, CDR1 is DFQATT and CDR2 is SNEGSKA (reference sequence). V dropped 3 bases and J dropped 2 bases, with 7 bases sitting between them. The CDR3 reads CSASPTNTGELFF. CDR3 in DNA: TGCAGTGCTAGTCCCACAAACACCGGGGAGCTGTTTTTT.

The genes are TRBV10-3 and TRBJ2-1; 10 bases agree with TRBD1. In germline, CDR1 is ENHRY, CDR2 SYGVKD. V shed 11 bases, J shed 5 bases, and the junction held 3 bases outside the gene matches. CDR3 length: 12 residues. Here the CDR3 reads CASGQGNNEQFF. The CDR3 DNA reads TGTGCCTCGGGACAGGGGAACAATGAGCAGTTCTTC.

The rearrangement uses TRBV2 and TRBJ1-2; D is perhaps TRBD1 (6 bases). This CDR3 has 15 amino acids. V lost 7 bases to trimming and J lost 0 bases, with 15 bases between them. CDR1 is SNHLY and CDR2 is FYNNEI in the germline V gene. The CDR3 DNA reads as TGTGCCAGCAAAGGTTCGACAGGAGCTAACTATGGCTACACCTTC. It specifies CASKGSTGANYGYTF.

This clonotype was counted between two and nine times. CDR3 loop: CASSTGTSFANDNEQFF. The CDR3 DNA is TGCGCCAGCAGCACGGGGACTAGTTTTGCGAATGACAATGAGCAGTTCTTC. The chain has TRBV5-1 and TRBJ2-1; 8 nucleotides align to TRBD2. Germline V gene data show CDR1 as SGHRS and CDR2 as YFSETQ. The CDR3 consists of 17 residues. Germline trimming cut 4 bases from V and 5 bases from J; bases unmatched to any gene: 14.

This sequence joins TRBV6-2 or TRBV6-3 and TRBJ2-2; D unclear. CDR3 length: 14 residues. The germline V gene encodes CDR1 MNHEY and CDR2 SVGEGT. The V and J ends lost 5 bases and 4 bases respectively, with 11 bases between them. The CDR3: CASSPWVVTGELFF. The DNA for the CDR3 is TGTGCCAGCAGTCCCTGGGTCGTCACCGGGGAGCTGTTTTTT.

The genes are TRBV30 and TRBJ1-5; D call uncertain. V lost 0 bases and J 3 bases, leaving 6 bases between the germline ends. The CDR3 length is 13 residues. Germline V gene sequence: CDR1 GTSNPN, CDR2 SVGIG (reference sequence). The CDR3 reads CAWSVGVNQPQHF. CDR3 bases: TGTGCCTGGAGTGTTGGTGTCAATCAGCCCCAGCATTTT.

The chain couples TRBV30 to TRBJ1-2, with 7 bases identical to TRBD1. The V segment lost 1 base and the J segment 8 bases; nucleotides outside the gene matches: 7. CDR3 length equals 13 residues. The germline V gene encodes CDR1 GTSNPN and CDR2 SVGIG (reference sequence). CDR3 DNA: TGTGCCTGGAGTGCCGGGACAGAGGGGGGCTACACCTTC. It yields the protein CAWSAGTEGGYTF.

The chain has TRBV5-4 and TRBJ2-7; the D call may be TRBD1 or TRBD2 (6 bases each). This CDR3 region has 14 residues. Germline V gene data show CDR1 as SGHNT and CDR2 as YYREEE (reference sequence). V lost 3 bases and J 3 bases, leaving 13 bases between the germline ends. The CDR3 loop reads CASSSTGGHYEQYF. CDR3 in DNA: TGTGCCAGCAGCTCCACCGGGGGCCACTACGAGCAGTACTTC.

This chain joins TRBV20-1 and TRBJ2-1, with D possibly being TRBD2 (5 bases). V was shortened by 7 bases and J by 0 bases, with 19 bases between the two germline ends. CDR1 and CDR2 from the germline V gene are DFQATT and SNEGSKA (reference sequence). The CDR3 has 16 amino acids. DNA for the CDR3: TGCAGTGTCGCAGCTTATTTGGGAGTCTCCTACAATGAGCAGTTCTTC. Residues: CSVAAYLGVSYNEQFF.

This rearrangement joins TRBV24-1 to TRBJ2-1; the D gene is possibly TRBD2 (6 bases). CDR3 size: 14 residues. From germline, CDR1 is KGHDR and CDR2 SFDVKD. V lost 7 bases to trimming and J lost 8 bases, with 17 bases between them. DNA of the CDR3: TGTGCCACCAGCCCAACCCTAGCGCACGATGAGCAGTTCTTC. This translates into CATSPTLAHDEQFF.

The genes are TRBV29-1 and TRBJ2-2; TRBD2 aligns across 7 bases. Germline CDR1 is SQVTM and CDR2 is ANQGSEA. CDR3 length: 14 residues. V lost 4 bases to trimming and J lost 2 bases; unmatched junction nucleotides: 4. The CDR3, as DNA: TGCAGCGTTGCGGCTAGCGGCAACACCGGGGAGCTGTTTTTT. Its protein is CSVAASGNTGELFF.

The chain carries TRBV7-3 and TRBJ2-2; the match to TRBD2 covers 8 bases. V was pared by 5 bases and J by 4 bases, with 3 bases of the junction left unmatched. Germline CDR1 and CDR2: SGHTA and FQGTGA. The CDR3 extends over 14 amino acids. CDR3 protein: CASSEREFTGELFF. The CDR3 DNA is TGTGCCAGCAGCGAGCGGGAGTTCACCGGGGAGCTGTTTTTT. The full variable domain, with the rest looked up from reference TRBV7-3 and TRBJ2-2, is GAGVSQTPSNKVTEKGKYVELRCDPISGHTALYWYRQSLGQGPEFLIYFQGTGAADDSGLPNDRFFAVRPEGSVSTLKIQRTERGDSAVYLCASSEREFTGELFFGEGSRLTVL.

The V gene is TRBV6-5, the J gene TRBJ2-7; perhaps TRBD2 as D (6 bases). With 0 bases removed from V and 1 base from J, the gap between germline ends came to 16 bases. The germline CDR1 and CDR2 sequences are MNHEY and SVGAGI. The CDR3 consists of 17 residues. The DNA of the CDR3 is TGTGCCAGCAGTTACTCGATTGGCGGGAAAAGGTCCTACGAGCAGTACGTC. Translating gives CASSYSIGGKRSYEQYV.

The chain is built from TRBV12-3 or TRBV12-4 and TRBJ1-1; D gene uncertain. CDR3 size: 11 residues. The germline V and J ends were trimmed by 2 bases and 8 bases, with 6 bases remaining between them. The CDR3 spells CASSLKAEAFF. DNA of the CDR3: TGTGCCAGCAGTTTAAAGGCAGAAGCTTTCTTT.

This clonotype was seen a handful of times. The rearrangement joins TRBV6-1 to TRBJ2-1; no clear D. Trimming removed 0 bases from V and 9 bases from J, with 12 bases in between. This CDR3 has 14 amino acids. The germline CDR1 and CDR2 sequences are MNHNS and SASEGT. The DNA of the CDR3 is TGTGCCAGCAGTGAAGCGCCGGCGGCAGGTGAGCAGTTCTTC. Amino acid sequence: CASSEAPAAGEQFF.

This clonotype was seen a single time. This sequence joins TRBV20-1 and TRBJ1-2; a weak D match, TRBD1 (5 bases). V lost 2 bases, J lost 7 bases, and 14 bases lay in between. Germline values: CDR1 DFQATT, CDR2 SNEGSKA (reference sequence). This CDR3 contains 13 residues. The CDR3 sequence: CSARSPGLGGYTF. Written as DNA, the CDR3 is TGCAGTGCTAGATCACCGGGACTTGGTGGCTACACCTTC.

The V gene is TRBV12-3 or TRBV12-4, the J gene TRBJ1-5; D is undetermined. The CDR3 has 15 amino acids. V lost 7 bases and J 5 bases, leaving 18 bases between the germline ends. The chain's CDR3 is CASTLRQARDQPQHF. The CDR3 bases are TGTGCCAGCACCCTACGTCAGGCCCGGGATCAGCCCCAGCATTTT.

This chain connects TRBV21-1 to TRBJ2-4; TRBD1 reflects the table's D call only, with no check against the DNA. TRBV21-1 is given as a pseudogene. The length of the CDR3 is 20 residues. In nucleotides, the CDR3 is TGTGCCAGCAAACCCACCAAAGAACCAACAGGGGGCGAGCCCAAAAACATTCAGTACTTC. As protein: CASKPTKEPTGGEPKNIQYF.